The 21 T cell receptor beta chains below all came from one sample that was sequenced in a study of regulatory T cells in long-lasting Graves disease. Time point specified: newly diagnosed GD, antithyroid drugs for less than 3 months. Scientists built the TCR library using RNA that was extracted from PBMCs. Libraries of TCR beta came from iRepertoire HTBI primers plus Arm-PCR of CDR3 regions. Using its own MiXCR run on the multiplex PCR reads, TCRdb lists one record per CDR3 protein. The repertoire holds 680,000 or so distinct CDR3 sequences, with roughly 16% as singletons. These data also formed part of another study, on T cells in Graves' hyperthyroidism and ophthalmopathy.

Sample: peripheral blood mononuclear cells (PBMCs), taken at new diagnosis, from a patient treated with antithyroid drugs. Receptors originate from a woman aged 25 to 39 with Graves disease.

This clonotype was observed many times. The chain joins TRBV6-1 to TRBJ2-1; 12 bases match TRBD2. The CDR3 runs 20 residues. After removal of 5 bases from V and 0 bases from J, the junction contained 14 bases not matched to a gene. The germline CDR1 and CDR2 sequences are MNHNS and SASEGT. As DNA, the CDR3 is TGTGCCAGCAGTCTACACCCGGGACTAGCGGGTCCGAGCTCCTACAATGAGCAGTTCTTC. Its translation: CASSLHPGLAGPSSYNEQFF.

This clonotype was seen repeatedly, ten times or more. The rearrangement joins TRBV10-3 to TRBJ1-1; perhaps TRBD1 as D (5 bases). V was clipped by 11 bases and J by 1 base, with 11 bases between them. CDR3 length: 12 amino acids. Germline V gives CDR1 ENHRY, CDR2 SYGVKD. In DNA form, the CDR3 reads TGTGCCGTATACGACAGGAACACTGAAGCTTTCTTT. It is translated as CAVYDRNTEAFF.

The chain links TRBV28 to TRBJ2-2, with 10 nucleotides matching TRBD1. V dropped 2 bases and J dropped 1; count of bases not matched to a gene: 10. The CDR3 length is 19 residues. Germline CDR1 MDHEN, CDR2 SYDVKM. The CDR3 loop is CASSLRISGTGVNTGELFF. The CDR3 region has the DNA TGTGCCAGCAGTTTAAGGATATCCGGGACAGGGGTGAACACCGGGGAGCTGTTTTTT.

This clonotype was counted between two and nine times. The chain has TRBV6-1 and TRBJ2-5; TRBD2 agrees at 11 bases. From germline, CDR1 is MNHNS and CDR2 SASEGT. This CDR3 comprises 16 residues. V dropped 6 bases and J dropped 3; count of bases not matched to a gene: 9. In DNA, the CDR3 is TGTGCCAGCAGCCTTGGACTAGCGGGTAGTAAAGAGACCCAGTACTTC. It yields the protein CASSLGLAGSKETQYF.

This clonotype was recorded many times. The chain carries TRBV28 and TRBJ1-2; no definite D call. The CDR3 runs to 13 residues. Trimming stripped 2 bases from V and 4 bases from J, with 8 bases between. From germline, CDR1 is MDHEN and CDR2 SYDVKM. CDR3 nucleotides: TGTGCCAGCAGTTTAAGTACAGCCTATGGCTACACCTTC. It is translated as CASSLSTAYGYTF.

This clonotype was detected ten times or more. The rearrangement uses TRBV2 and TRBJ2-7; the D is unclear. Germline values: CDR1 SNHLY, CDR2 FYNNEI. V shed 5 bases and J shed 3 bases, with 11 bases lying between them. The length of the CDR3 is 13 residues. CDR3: CASSFGSLYEQYF. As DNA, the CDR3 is TGTGCCAGCAGTTTCGGGTCCCTCTACGAGCAGTACTTC. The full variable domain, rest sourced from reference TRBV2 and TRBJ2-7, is EPEVTQTPSHQVTQMGQEVILRCVPISNHLYFYWYRQILGQKVEFLVSFYNNEISEKSEIFDDQFSVERPDGSNFTLKIRSTKLEDSAMYFCASSFGSLYEQYFGPGTRLTVT.

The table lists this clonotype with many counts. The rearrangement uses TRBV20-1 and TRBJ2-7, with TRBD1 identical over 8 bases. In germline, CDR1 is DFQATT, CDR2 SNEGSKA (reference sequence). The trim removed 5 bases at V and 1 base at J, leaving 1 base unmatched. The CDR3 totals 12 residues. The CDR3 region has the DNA TGCAGTGCTTACAGGGGGTCCTACGAGCAGTACTTC. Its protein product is CSAYRGSYEQYF.

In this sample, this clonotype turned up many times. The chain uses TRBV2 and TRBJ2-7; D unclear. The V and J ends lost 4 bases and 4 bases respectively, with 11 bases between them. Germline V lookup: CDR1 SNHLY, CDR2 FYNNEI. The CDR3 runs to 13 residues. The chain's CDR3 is CASSGYGIYEQYF. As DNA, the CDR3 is TGTGCCAGCAGTGGTTATGGGATTTACGAGCAGTACTTC.

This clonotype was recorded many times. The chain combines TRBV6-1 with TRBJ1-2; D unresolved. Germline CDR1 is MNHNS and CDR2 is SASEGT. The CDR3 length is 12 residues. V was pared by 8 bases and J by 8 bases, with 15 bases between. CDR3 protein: CASVGSAAGYTF. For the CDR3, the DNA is TGTGCCAGCGTCGGCAGCGCTGCGGGCTACACCTTC.

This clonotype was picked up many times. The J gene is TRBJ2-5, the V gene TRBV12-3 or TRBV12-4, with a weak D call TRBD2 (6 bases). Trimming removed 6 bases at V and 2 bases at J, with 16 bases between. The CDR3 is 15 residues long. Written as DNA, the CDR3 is TGTGCCAGCAGCCCTAGGACGGCGGGGCAAGAGACCCAGTACTTC. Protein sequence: CASSPRTAGQETQYF.

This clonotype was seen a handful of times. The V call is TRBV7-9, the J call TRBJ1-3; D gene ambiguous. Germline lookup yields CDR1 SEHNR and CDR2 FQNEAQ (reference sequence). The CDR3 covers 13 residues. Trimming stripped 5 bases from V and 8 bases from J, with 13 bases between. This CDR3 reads CASSPPPPDTIYF. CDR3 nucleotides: TGTGCCAGCAGCCCCCCCCCCCCGGACACCATATATTTT.

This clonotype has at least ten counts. The CDR3 nucleotides are TGTGCCAGCAGTTTGACTAGCGGGTTCCGCACCTACGAGCAGTACTTC. Encoded protein: CASSLTSGFRTYEQYF. This chain connects TRBV6-2 or TRBV6-3 to TRBJ2-7; 10 bases map to TRBD2. Germline values: CDR1 MNHEY, CDR2 SVGEGT. The CDR3 extends over 16 amino acids. Trimming took 4 bases from V and 2 from J; bases not matched to a gene: 8.

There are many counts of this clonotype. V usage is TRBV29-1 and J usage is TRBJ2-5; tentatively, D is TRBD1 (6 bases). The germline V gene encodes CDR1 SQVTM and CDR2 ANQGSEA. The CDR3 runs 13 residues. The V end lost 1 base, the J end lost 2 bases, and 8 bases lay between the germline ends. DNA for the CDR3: TGCAGCGTTGAAGGGGGGCAGCAAGAGACCCAGTACTTC. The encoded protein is CSVEGGQQETQYF.

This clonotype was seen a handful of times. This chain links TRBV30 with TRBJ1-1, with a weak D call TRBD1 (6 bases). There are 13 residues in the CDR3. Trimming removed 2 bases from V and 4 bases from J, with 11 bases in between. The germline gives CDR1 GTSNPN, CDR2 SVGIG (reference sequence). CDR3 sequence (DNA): TGTGCCTGGAGTCAACAGGGCACCACTGAAGCTTTCTTT. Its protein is CAWSQQGTTEAFF.

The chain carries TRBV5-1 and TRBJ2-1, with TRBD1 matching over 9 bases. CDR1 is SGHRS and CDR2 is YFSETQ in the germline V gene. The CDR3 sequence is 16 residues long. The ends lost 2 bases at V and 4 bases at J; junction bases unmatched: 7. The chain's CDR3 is CASSFVGTGMYNEQFF. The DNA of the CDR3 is TGCGCCAGCAGCTTCGTCGGGACAGGGATGTACAATGAGCAGTTCTTC. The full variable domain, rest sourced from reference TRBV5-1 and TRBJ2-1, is KAGVTQTPRYLIKTRGQQVTLSCSPISGHRSVSWYQQTPGQGLQFLFEYFSETQRNKGNFPGRFSGRQFSNSRSEMNVSTLELGDSALYLCASSFVGTGMYNEQFFGPGTRLTVL.

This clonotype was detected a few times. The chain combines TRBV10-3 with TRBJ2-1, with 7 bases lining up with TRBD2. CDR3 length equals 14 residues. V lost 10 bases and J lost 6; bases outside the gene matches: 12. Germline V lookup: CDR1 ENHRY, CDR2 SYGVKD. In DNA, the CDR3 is TGTGCCACCATAGCGGGTTCCACTAGCAATGAGCAGTTCTTC. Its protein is CATIAGSTSNEQFF.

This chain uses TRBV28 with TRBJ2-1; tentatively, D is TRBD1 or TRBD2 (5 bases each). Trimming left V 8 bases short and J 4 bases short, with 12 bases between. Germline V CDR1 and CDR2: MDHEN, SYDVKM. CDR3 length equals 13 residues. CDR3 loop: CASGGAAYNEQFF. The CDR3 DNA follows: TGTGCCAGCGGGGGAGCGGCTTACAATGAGCAGTTCTTC.

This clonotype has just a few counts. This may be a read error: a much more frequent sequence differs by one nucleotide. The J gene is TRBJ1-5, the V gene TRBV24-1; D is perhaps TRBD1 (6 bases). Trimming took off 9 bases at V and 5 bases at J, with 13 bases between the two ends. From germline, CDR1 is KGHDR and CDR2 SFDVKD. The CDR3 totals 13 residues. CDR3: CATRGQNDQPQHF. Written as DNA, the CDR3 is TGTGCCACCCGGGGACAAAACGATCAGCCCCAGCATTTT.

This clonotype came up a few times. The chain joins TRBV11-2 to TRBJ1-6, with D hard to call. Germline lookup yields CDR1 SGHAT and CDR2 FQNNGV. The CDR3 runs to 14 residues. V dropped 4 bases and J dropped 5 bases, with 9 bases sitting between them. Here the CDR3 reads CASSSGRDNSPLHF. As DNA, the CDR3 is TGTGCCAGCAGCTCCGGCAGAGATAATTCACCCCTCCACTTT.

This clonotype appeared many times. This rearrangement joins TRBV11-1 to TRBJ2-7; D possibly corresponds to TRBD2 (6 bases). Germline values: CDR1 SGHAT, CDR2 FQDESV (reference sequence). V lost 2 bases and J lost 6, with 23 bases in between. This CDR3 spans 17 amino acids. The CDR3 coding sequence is TGTGCCAGCAGCTTAAATCCCCCGGGAGTAAGTGAGGGCGAGCAGTACTTC. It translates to CASSLNPPGVSEGEQYF.

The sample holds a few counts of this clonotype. As DNA, the CDR3 is TGTGCCAGCAGCTTAGCGCAGGTAGCTAACTATGGCTACACCTTC. It is translated as CASSLAQVANYGYTF. The V gene is TRBV7-9, the J gene TRBJ1-2, with no clear D. Germline assignment: CDR1 SEHNR and CDR2 FQNEAQ (reference sequence). The CDR3 consists of 15 residues. V shed 0 bases and J shed 0 bases, with 8 bases lying between them.